Listed below are T cell receptor beta chains from one sample, sequenced in a study of OX40 agonist ivuxolimab in advanced cancers. Data came from immunoSEQ multiplex PCR; TCRdb stores just in-frame clones and leaves some out. The table lists roughly 120,000 clones, about nine tenths of them singletons. The sample was CD4+ or CD8+ T cells sorted from blood, taken in a trial of the OX40 agonist ivuxolimab. The receptors were gathered from an adult with an advanced solid tumor such as melanoma, head and neck, liver or kidney cancer. Both conserved end residues are part of each CDR3. Fields, in order: V gene, D gene, clone size, J gene, CDR3 DNA, CDR3 protein. A D gene is named only where the DNA matches it firmly. Size is omitted from some rows. Given values are once, few, many or a class for expanded clones.

>TRBV5-5|TRBD1|.|TRBJ1-2
TGTGCCAGCAGCTACTTATCCAACAGGGGAGTGGGTGGCTACACCTTC
CASSYLSNRGVGGYTF
>TRBV11-2|.|.|TRBJ1-1
TGTGCCAGCAGCTTAGCAATGGTCAGGCTGATGAACACTGAAGCTTTCTTT
CASSLAMVRLMNTEAFF
>TRBV28|.|.|TRBJ2-1
TGTGCCAGCACGGACAGATACAATGAGCAGTTCTTC
CASTDRYNEQFF
>TRBV7-3|.|.|TRBJ1-1
TGTGCCAGCAGCCCCACAGGGCTCAATGAAGCTTTCTTT
CASSPTGLNEAFF
>TRBV7-9|TRBD1|.|TRBJ2-7
TGTGCCAGCAGCTTAGTCTCAAATTTTGGGCAGGGGGCTTTCTACGAGCAGTACTTC
CASSLVSNFGQGAFYEQYF
>TRBV19|.|.|TRBJ1-1
TGTGCCAGTACAACAGCCCTTACCACTGAAGCTTTCTTT
CASTTALTTEAFF
>TRBV29-1|.|.|TRBJ1-1
TGCAGCGTTGAACGACCGTCTAGGCGAACTGAAGCTTTCTTT
CSVERPSRRTEAFF
>TRBV7-7|.|.|TRBJ2-1
TGTGCTAGCAGCCCCCTCAGGGACCATGAGCAGTTCTTC
CASSPLRDHEQFF
>TRBV27|.|.|TRBJ2-3
TGTGCCAGCAGTGTCGAATCTAGCACAGATACGCAGTATTTT
CASSVESSTDTQYF
>TRBV20-1|.|.|TRBJ1-1
TGCAGTGTTGCGAACACTGAAGCTTTCTTT
CSVANTEAFF
>TRBV19|.|few|TRBJ1-2
TGTGCCAGTCGCCGTGGAGAGGGGACCAGTCGGTATGGCTACACCTTC
CASRRGEGTSRYGYTF
>TRBV7-2|.|.|TRBJ2-2
TGTGCCAGCAGCTTAAGAGGGATCGGGGGTGGCGGGGAGCTGTTTTTT
CASSLRGIGGGGELFF
>TRBV6-5|.|.|TRBJ1-3
TGTGCCAGCAGTTACGAGTCGGGAAACACCATATATTTT
CASSYESGNTIYF
>TRBV6-1|.|.|TRBJ1-2
TGTGCCAGCACACCTGAATGGGTAAACGGCTATGGCTACACCTTC
CASTPEWVNGYGYTF
>TRBV12-5|TRBD1|.|TRBJ1-2
TGTGCTAGTGGTCCGCCAGGGGGAGCGGTCTATGGCTACACCTTC
CASGPPGGAVYGYTF
>TRBV7-9|TRBD1|.|TRBJ1-1
TGTGCCAGCAGCGCAACCGGGACAGGGGGCACTGAAGCTTTCTTT
CASSATGTGGTEAFF
>TRBV2|.|.|TRBJ1-5
TGTGCCAGCAGTGTCAGGGGAAGCAATCAGCCCCAGCATTTT
CASSVRGSNQPQHF
>TRBV15|.|.|TRBJ2-5
TGTGCCACCAGCAGAGCGGGGGGCCCACAAGAGACCCAGTACTTC
CATSRAGGPQETQYF
>TRBV5-4|.|.|TRBJ1-1
TGTGCCAGCAGCCTCCGACTTGGGTGGGGGCCCATGAACACTGAAGCTTTCTTT
CASSLRLGWGPMNTEAFF
>TRBV19|TRBD1|.|TRBJ1-2
TGTGCCAGCCTCCCCGGGACAGGGGGCTATGGCTACACCTTC
CASLPGTGGYGYTF
>TRBV29-1|TRBD1|.|TRBJ1-1
TGCAGCGCAGCGCGGGGACAGGGTTATTGGGGGACCACTGAAGCTTTCTTT
CSAARGQGYWGTTEAFF
>TRBV29-1|TRBD1|.|TRBJ1-5
TGCAGCGTTCAGACAGGGTGGAATCAGCCCCAGCATTTT
CSVQTGWNQPQHF
>TRBV13|.|.|TRBJ2-1
TGTGCCAGCAGCTGGGGTGGGAGAAATCAGTTCTTC
CASSWGGRNQFF
>TRBV2|.|.|TRBJ1-2
TGTGCCAGCAGACAGGACACTAACTATGGCTACACCTTC
CASRQDTNYGYTF
>TRBV4-1|TRBD1|many|TRBJ1-2
TGCGCCAGCAGCCGAGATCTCGACAGGGGCGCAGACTATGGCTACACCTTC
CASSRDLDRGADYGYTF
>TRBV5-4|TRBD2|.|TRBJ2-1
TGTGCCAGCAGTCGGGGACTAGCGGGAGGGCCGGTTGAGCAGTTCTTC
CASSRGLAGGPVEQFF
>TRBV6-5|.|.|TRBJ1-6
TGTGCCAGCAGTGCCGGGACAAATAATTCACCCCTCCACTTT
CASSAGTNNSPLHF
>TRBV7-2|.|.|TRBJ1-1
TGTGCCAGCAGCCCCCGCCAGACAGTCTGGGGCACTGAAGCTTTCTTT
CASSPRQTVWGTEAFF
>TRBV7-5|.|.|TRBJ1-4
TGTGCCAGAACTGACACAGAAAAACTGTTTTTT
CARTDTEKLFF
>TRBV6-6|TRBD1|.|TRBJ1-5
TGTGCCAGCAGATTGGGACAGCGAAGTAGCAATCAGCCCCAGCATTTT
CASRLGQRSSNQPQHF
>TRBV9|.|once|TRBJ2-5
TGTGCCAGCAGCCTTCACAGCGGAGAGACCCAGTACTTC
CASSLHSGETQYF
>TRBV7-3|.|.|TRBJ2-1
TGTGCCAGCAGCCTCCCCACATCCGGGGATGAGCAGTTCTTC
CASSLPTSGDEQFF
>TRBV9|.|.|TRBJ2-2
TGTGCCAGCAGCGTAGACAACACCGGGGAGCTGTTTTTT
CASSVDNTGELFF
>TRBV6-6|TRBD1|.|TRBJ1-2
TGTGCCAGCAGTCCGGACAGGGGTAGGGACTACACCTTC
CASSPDRGRDYTF
>TRBV9|.|.|TRBJ2-7
TGTGCCAGCAGCGAGGGGGACACTACCTACGAGCAGTACTTC
CASSEGDTTYEQYF
>TRBV6-5|.|.|TRBJ1-6
TGTGCCAGCAGACCGGGACTTTATAATTCACCCCTCCACTTT
CASRPGLYNSPLHF
>TRBV10-3|TRBD1|.|TRBJ1-1
TGTGCCACCCAGGGGACAGGGTTGAACACTGAAGCTTTCTTT
CATQGTGLNTEAFF